The 2 T cell receptor beta chains below come from one sample, sequenced in a study of shared clonotypes between healthy human individuals. This table comes from immunoSEQ multiplex PCR, and its TCRdb copy is limited to in-frame clones, with some not included. This sample has about 470,000 clones, with about 76% found just once. The sample taken for sequencing was PBMCs. Receptors originate from a middle-aged woman in good health. Some clones in this sample may be carry-over from other donors' samples.

This chain joins TRBV19 and TRBJ2-2; D gene unclear. Looked up from germline, CDR1 is LNHDA and CDR2 is SQIVND (reference sequence). Trimming took off 7 bases at V and 6 bases at J, with 18 bases between the two ends. This CDR3 has 15 amino acids. This CDR3 reads CASTPYRATPGELFF. Here the CDR3 DNA reads TGTGCCAGTACCCCATACCGAGCTACGCCCGGGGAGCTGTTTTTT.

Concerning this clone itself: The junction departs from the called germline gene at one end, perhaps through a read error. The rearrangement uses TRBV7-7 and TRBJ2-5; D remains ambiguous. Looked up from germline, CDR1 is SSHAT and CDR2 is FNYEAQ (reference sequence). The CDR3 totals 15 residues. The CDR3 region is CASSLQPNGVETQYF. CDR3 bases: TGTGCTAGCAGCTTACAACCGAATGGGGTAGAGACCCAGTACTTC.